These 29 T cell receptor beta chains were sequenced from one sample in a study of cytotoxic CD8 clonotypes in ibrutinib-treated CLL. Only in-frame clones appear in the TCRdb table, and some are missing; sequencing was by immunoSEQ multiplex PCR. The table lists some 310,000 clones, about 80% of them singletons, with 6.5% to 8.5% in the top ten. The sample was PBMCs, taken before ibrutinib treatment. The receptor set was obtained from a human donor with chronic lymphocytic leukemia.

In its sample, this clone was seen once. This rearrangement joins TRBV27 to TRBJ2-7; a weak D match, TRBD2 (5 bases). Germline CDR1 is MNHEY and CDR2 is SMNVEV (reference sequence). The CDR3 consists of 13 residues. Trimming removed 3 bases from V and 2 bases from J, with 8 bases in between. The CDR3 loop reads CASSFAGTYEQYF. CDR3 in DNA: TGTGCCAGCAGTTTCGCGGGTACCTACGAGCAGTACTTC.

This clone has a single count. The rearrangement links TRBV28 to TRBJ2-1; perhaps TRBD2 as D (7 bases). Germline values: CDR1 MDHEN, CDR2 SYDVKM. CDR3 length: 16 residues. The germline V and J ends were trimmed by 8 bases and 2 bases, with 19 bases remaining between them. CDR3 nucleotide sequence: TGTGCCAGCGGACATGGGGGGGGCCGGGCCTACAATGAGCAGTTCTTC. Its protein is CASGHGGGRAYNEQFF. Together with reference TRBV28 and TRBJ2-1, the CDR3 gives the full variable domain: DVKVTQSSRYLVKRTGEKVFLECVQDMDHENMFWYRQDPGLGLRLIYFSYDVKMKEKGDIPEGYSVSREKKERFSLILESASTNQTSMYLCASGHGGGRAYNEQFFGPGTRLTVL.

V and J are TRBV6-1 and TRBJ2-3; 7 nucleotides line up with TRBD2. V dropped 8 bases and J dropped 4; count of bases not matched to a gene: 9. Germline-derived CDR1 and CDR2 are MNHNS and SASEGT. The CDR3 sequence is 14 residues long. The CDR3 here is CASFPASGADTQYF. In nucleotides, the CDR3 is TGTGCCAGCTTCCCCGCTAGCGGAGCAGATACGCAGTATTTT.

The chain carries TRBV6-4 and TRBJ2-5; TRBD2 matches 10 bases. The length of the CDR3 is 13 residues. Germline lookup yields CDR1 MRHNA and CDR2 SNTAGT. J lost 5 bases, V lost 6 bases, and 3 bases had no gene match. CDR3 in DNA: TGTGCCAGCAGCCAACTAGCGGGGGAGACCCAGTACTTC. Its translation is CASSQLAGETQYF.

The CDR3 loop reads CASSVGLESGMTWKQFF. DNA for the CDR3: TGTGCCAGCAGCGTAGGGCTGGAGAGCGGGATGACTTGGAAGCAGTTCTTC. The chain carries TRBV9 and TRBJ2-1; 7 nucleotides agree with TRBD2. Germline values: CDR1 SGDLS, CDR2 YYNGEE. J lost 11 bases, V lost 0 bases, and 17 bases had no gene match. The CDR3 extends over 17 amino acids.

The V and J genes are TRBV27 and TRBJ2-7; maybe TRBD1 (5 bases). CDR1 is MNHEY, CDR2 SMNVEV, per germline (reference sequence). V lost 7 bases, J lost 3 bases, and 13 bases lay in between. CDR3 length: 13 amino acids. CDR3 nucleotide sequence: TGTGCCAGCATAAGTTCGCAGGGCTACGAGCAGTACTTC. It translates to CASISSQGYEQYF.

The rearrangement links TRBV18 to TRBJ1-2, with a tentative D call TRBD1 (5 bases). Trimming left V 5 bases short and J 0 bases short, with 10 bases between. The CDR3 is 14 residues long. Germline V gene sequence: CDR1 KGHSH, CDR2 LQKENI. The CDR3 bases are TGTGCCAGCTCATCGACAGCCTCTAACTATGGCTACACCTTC. Amino acid sequence: CASSSTASNYGYTF.

This CDR3 reads CASSLDRDGYGYTF. For the CDR3, the DNA is TGTGCCAGCAGTTTGGACAGGGACGGCTATGGCTACACCTTC. The chain has TRBV27 and TRBJ1-2; 8 nucleotides agree with TRBD1. The CDR3 is 14 amino acids. After removal of 3 bases from V and 4 bases from J, the junction contained 4 bases not matched to a gene. Germline V gene data show CDR1 as MNHEY and CDR2 as SMNVEV (reference sequence).

The chain combines TRBV4-3 with TRBJ2-7, with TRBD2 identical over 10 bases. V lost 2 bases, J lost 6 bases, and 10 bases stayed unmatched. The germline CDR1 and CDR2 sequences are LGHNA and YSLEER. This CDR3 is built from 16 residues. CDR3: CASSQSPGLAFREQYF. The CDR3 DNA follows: TGCGCCAGCAGCCAATCCCCGGGACTAGCGTTCCGCGAGCAGTACTTC.

V is TRBV18 and J is TRBJ2-5; maybe TRBD2 (6 bases). Trimming shortened V by 1 base and J by 5 bases, and 11 bases separated the two germline ends. Germline CDR1 reads KGHSH; CDR2 reads LQKENI. This CDR3 has 14 residues. The CDR3 loop reads CASSPQGGGETQYF. DNA of the CDR3: TGTGCCAGCTCACCACAGGGAGGCGGGGAGACCCAGTACTTC.

The J gene is TRBJ1-2, the V gene TRBV29-1; D uncertain. The germline CDR1 and CDR2 sequences are SQVTM and ANQGSEA. The V end was cut by 6 bases, the J end by 5 bases, with 16 bases between. The CDR3 spans 13 residues. In DNA form, the CDR3 reads TGCAGCGTCCTGCGGGGTCCATCTTATGGCTACACCTTC. This translates into CSVLRGPSYGYTF.

This chain connects TRBV7-9 to TRBJ1-1; 7 nucleotides line up with TRBD1. The ends lost 5 bases at V and 1 base at J; junction bases unmatched: 1. Germline V gene lookup returns CDR1 SEHNR and CDR2 FQNEAQ (reference sequence). The CDR3 consists of 13 residues. CDR3 amino acids: CASSRQGNTEAFF. The CDR3 region has the DNA TGTGCCAGCAGCCGACAGGGGAACACTGAAGCTTTCTTT.

This chain joins TRBV28 and TRBJ1-4, with no clear D. Germline V gene sequence: CDR1 MDHEN, CDR2 SYDVKM. Trimming cost V 3 bases and J 4 bases, with 24 bases left between them. This CDR3 is built from 19 residues. CDR3: CASSFVLGRDVADNEKLFF. The CDR3 DNA reads as TGTGCCAGCAGTTTTGTTCTCGGCAGAGACGTTGCAGATAATGAAAAACTGTTTTTT.

The chain links TRBV4-3 to TRBJ2-6, with 10 nucleotides matching TRBD2. V lost 3 bases and J lost 1; bases outside the gene matches: 9. The germline CDR1 and CDR2 sequences are LGHNA and YSLEER. The CDR3 has 19 residues. CDR3 bases: TGCGCCAGCAGCCATAGACTAGCGGGTATATTTTCTGGGGCCAACGTCCTGACTTTC. As protein: CASSHRLAGIFSGANVLTF.

The rearrangement joins TRBV29-1 to TRBJ2-5; D uncertain. CDR3 length equals 13 residues. The V end lost 1 base, the J end lost 5 bases, and 11 bases lay between the germline ends. Per germline, CDR1 SQVTM and CDR2 ANQGSEA. CDR3 nucleotides: TGCAGCGTTGAAGTGTCGGGTGTGGAGACCCAGTACTTC. Residues: CSVEVSGVETQYF.

The CDR3 region has the DNA TGTGCTAGTGGCGAGGGGACTAGCAGAAGCACAGATACGCAGTATTTT. This translates into CASGEGTSRSTDTQYF. The chain has TRBV12-5 and TRBJ2-3; TRBD2 matches at 9 bases. Germline CDR1 and CDR2: LGHNT and FRNRAP. The CDR3 totals 16 residues. The junction had 7 bases not matched to a gene; V was cut back by 6 bases and J by 0 bases.

The genes are TRBV15 and TRBJ2-2; 8 nucleotides match TRBD2. This CDR3 comprises 16 residues. V was pared by 3 bases and J by 5 bases, with 8 bases of the junction left unmatched. The germline V gene has CDR1 LNHNV and CDR2 YYDKDF (reference sequence). CDR3 sequence: CATSRGAGEKTGELFF. The CDR3 region has the DNA TGTGCCACCAGCAGGGGAGCGGGGGAAAAAACCGGGGAGCTGTTTTTT. Supplemented by reference TRBV15 and TRBJ2-2, the full variable domain reads DAMVIQNPRYQVTQFGKPVTLSCSQTLNHNVMYWYQQKSSQAPKLLFHYYDKDFNNEADTPDNFQSRRPNTSFCFLDIRSPGLGDTAMYLCATSRGAGEKTGELFFGEGSRLTVL.

V gene TRBV6-5 combines with J gene TRBJ1-4, with no clear D. Germline V CDR1 and CDR2: MNHEY, SVGAGI. The V end lost 6 bases, the J end lost 1 base, and 9 bases lay between the germline ends. CDR3 length: 14 amino acids. CDR3 region: CASSRTGTNEKLFF. CDR3 sequence (DNA): TGTGCCAGCAGCCGGACGGGAACTAATGAAAAACTGTTTTTT.

The V gene is TRBV6-5, the J gene TRBJ1-5, with D perhaps TRBD1 (5 bases). V was trimmed by 6 bases and J by 9 bases, leaving 18 bases between them. The CDR3 contains 14 residues. Germline lookup yields CDR1 MNHEY and CDR2 SVGAGI. The CDR3 nucleotides are TGTGCCAGCAGGCAGGGTCCGTACAATGGGCCCCAGCATTTT. Its translation: CASRQGPYNGPQHF.

This clone was detected a few times. The CDR3, as DNA: TGTGCCAGCTCACCACCGGGTAATCGGGGATACGAGCAGTACTTC. It yields the protein CASSPPGNRGYEQYF. The chain carries TRBV18 and TRBJ2-7, with D tentatively TRBD2 (5 bases). CDR3 length: 15 amino acids. Per germline, CDR1 KGHSH and CDR2 LQKENI. V dropped 0 bases and J dropped 4 bases, with 13 bases sitting between them.

The chain joins TRBV27 to TRBJ2-1; 10 bases fit TRBD2. Germline-derived CDR1 and CDR2 are MNHEY and SMNVEV (reference sequence). The CDR3 is 14 residues long. J lost 5 bases, V lost 5 bases, and 3 bases had no gene match. The CDR3 bases are TGTGCCAGCAGTCCCGGACTAGCGGACAATGAGCAGTTCTTC. Amino acids: CASSPGLADNEQFF.

J is TRBJ2-1 and V is TRBV18, with D possibly called TRBD1 or TRBD2 (5 bases each). Trimming stripped 4 bases from V and 10 bases from J, with 23 bases between. The CDR3 runs 16 residues. The germline V gene encodes CDR1 KGHSH and CDR2 LQKENI. This CDR3 reads CASSLSRGSPGGEQFF. The CDR3 DNA reads TGTGCCAGCTCACTCTCACGGGGCTCCCCCGGTGGGGAGCAGTTCTTC.

The CDR3 sequence is CASSLMYDGETQYF. The CDR3 region has the DNA TGCGCCAGCAGCTTGATGTATGATGGAGAGACCCAGTACTTC. This chain joins TRBV5-1 and TRBJ2-5, with D unclear. Trimming stripped 1 base from V and 4 bases from J, with 11 bases between. The CDR3 is made up of 14 amino acids. Germline V gene sequence: CDR1 SGHRS, CDR2 YFSETQ.

The chain joins TRBV12-5 to TRBJ2-3; D remains ambiguous. The CDR3 runs 13 residues. CDR1 LGHNT and CDR2 FRNRAP come from the germline V gene. V was cut by 2 bases and J by 10 bases, with 13 bases left in between. CDR3 DNA sequence: TGTGCTAGTGGTTTGCCCTGGCTAGACGCGCAGTATTTT. It is translated as CASGLPWLDAQYF.

A single count supports this clone. The CDR3 loop reads CASSLTGAEGELFF. The CDR3 DNA follows: TGTGCCAGCAGCTTAACAGGGGCGGAGGGGGAGCTGTTTTTT. This rearrangement joins TRBV7-6 to TRBJ2-2; 7 positions agree with TRBD1. The CDR3 spans 14 residues. Germline assignment: CDR1 SGHVS and CDR2 FNYEAQ. The V segment lost 2 bases and the J segment 8 bases; nucleotides outside the gene matches: 5.

V and J are TRBV29-1 and TRBJ1-1; D is undetermined. The germline V gene encodes CDR1 SQVTM and CDR2 ANQGSEA. Trimming removed 1 base from V and 7 bases from J, with 10 bases in between. The CDR3 contains 12 residues. The DNA for the CDR3 is TGCAGCGTTGAAGTTCAGGTCCTTGAAGCTTTCTTT. Translated: CSVEVQVLEAFF.

The chain recombines TRBV27 with TRBJ1-1, with 9 bases matching TRBD1. With 8 bases clipped from V and 6 bases from J, the junction kept 4 bases outside the gene matches. Germline CDR1 and CDR2: MNHEY and SMNVEV (reference sequence). The CDR3 runs 12 residues. CDR3 amino acids: CASGTGWPEAFF. CDR3 nucleotides: TGTGCCAGCGGGACAGGGTGGCCTGAAGCTTTCTTT.

This sequence joins TRBV7-6 and TRBJ2-1; TRBD2 aligns across 9 bases. CDR3 length: 14 residues. The V gene's germline CDR1 is SGHVS and CDR2 FNYEAQ. Germline trimming cut 4 bases from V and 7 bases from J; bases unmatched to any gene: 5. DNA of the CDR3: TGTGCCAGCAGCTCTCTAGCGGGATTTAATGAGCAGTTCTTC. As protein: CASSSLAGFNEQFF.

In DNA, the CDR3 is TGTGCCAGCAGCCAAGACAGGGGAGCTGGAAACACCATATATTTT. Translated, it gives CASSQDRGAGNTIYF. V usage is TRBV14 and J usage is TRBJ1-3; maybe TRBD1 (6 bases). CDR1 SGHDN and CDR2 FVKESK come from the germline V gene. This CDR3 region has 15 residues. Trimming left V 0 bases short and J 2 bases short, with 8 bases between.